A single sample gave rise to the 14 T cell receptor beta chains below, sequenced in a study of spatial heterogeneity in lung cancer. Documented time point: sample taken at primary tumor resection. Sequencing was performed on whole RNA extracted from tumor and nontumor lung tissue, or from frozen PBMC, and the material was left unsorted. TCRdb called the 5' RACE reads again in MiXCR, with one record for every CDR3 protein. The table has 45,000 to 55,000 distinct CDR3 sequences, about 5.8% seen once; the top ten hold around 10%. Material: PBMCs, obtained at surgery. The receptors derive from a male donor with early-stage non-small cell lung cancer.

In its sample, this clonotype was seen many times. The J gene is TRBJ2-1, the V gene TRBV5-6; D possibly matches TRBD1 or TRBD2 (6 bases each). Germline CDR1 and CDR2: SGHDT and YYEEEE. Trimming removed 4 bases at V and 7 bases at J, with 15 bases between. CDR3 length: 14 amino acids. CDR3 bases: TGTGCCAGCAGCCCGGGGGCAGGGAGGAATGAGCAGTTCTTC. Protein: CASSPGAGRNEQFF.

This clonotype was seen repeatedly, ten times or more. The gene calls are TRBV12-3 or TRBV12-4 and TRBJ1-6; D is undetermined. The CDR3 is made up of 14 amino acids. With 6 bases removed from V and 9 bases from J, the gap between germline ends came to 15 bases. Here the CDR3 reads CASSPGDPGSPLHF. Written as DNA, the CDR3 is TGTGCCAGCAGCCCAGGCGACCCCGGTTCACCCCTCCACTTT.

This clonotype was observed at least ten times. V gene TRBV3-1 combines with J gene TRBJ2-7; TRBD2 aligns across 12 bases. Germline lookup yields CDR1 LGHDT and CDR2 YNNKEL (reference sequence). The CDR3 totals 17 residues. The V and J ends lost 4 bases and 1 base, in that order; junction bases with no gene match: 8. This chain's CDR3 is CASSPHGLAGGSYEQYF. The DNA for the CDR3 is TGTGCCAGCAGCCCCCATGGTCTAGCGGGAGGGTCCTACGAGCAGTACTTC.

This clonotype was recorded at least ten times. The chain joins TRBV12-3 or TRBV12-4 to TRBJ2-2, with D perhaps given as TRBD1 or TRBD2 (5 bases each). There are 14 residues in the CDR3. With 3 bases removed from V and 2 bases from J, the gap between germline ends came to 7 bases. The CDR3, as DNA: TGTGCCAGCAGTTTGGGGGTCAACACCGGGGAGCTGTTTTTT. It translates to CASSLGVNTGELFF.

This clonotype showed up many times. This sequence joins TRBV29-1 and TRBJ2-7; TRBD1 matches at 9 bases. After removal of 6 bases from V and 7 bases from J, the junction contained 7 bases not matched to a gene. Germline V CDR1 and CDR2: SQVTM, ANQGSEA. This CDR3 comprises 12 residues. CDR3 protein: CSVGTGSREQYF. The CDR3 coding sequence is TGCAGCGTGGGGACAGGGTCCCGGGAGCAGTACTTC.

This clonotype was detected only a few times. This chain links TRBV11-3 with TRBJ1-1, with a possible D match to TRBD1 (5 bases). Germline lookup yields CDR1 SGHNT and CDR2 YENEEA. The CDR3 length is 13 residues. V was trimmed by 4 bases and J by 4 bases, leaving 10 bases between them. The CDR3 spells CASSYDSRTEAFF. Written as DNA, the CDR3 is TGTGCCAGCAGCTACGACAGTCGCACTGAAGCTTTCTTT.

This clonotype was seen at least ten times. This chain uses TRBV5-1 with TRBJ1-2; D might be TRBD1 (5 bases). Germline lookup yields CDR1 SGHRS and CDR2 YFSETQ. The CDR3 runs 15 residues. With 0 bases removed from V and 4 bases from J, the gap between germline ends came to 13 bases. The CDR3 region is CASSLVGLGAYGYTF. DNA for the CDR3: TGCGCCAGCAGCTTGGTTGGGTTAGGGGCCTATGGCTACACCTTC.

This clonotype occurred many times. V usage is TRBV2 and J usage is TRBJ2-7, with TRBD2 matching 12 bases. This CDR3 has 15 residues. Germline CDR1 SNHLY, CDR2 FYNNEI. J lost 6 bases, V lost 5 bases, and 8 bases had no gene match. CDR3 sequence: CASSSSGRASVEQYF. The CDR3 nucleotides are TGTGCCAGCAGTTCTAGCGGGAGGGCCTCGGTCGAGCAGTACTTC.

This clonotype came up many times. The chain has TRBV6-6 and TRBJ1-1, with 7 bases lining up with TRBD1. CDR3 length: 14 residues. Germline V gene data show CDR1 as MNHNY and CDR2 as SVGAGI (reference sequence). J gave up 3 bases and V 4 bases, and 5 bases lay outside the gene matches. This chain's CDR3 is CASSWDSGDTEAFF. In nucleotides, the CDR3 is TGTGCCAGCAGTTGGGACAGCGGGGACACTGAAGCTTTCTTT.

There are many counts of this clonotype. This rearrangement joins TRBV5-1 to TRBJ2-3, with D tentatively TRBD2 (5 bases). The germline V gene has CDR1 SGHRS and CDR2 YFSETQ. The CDR3 covers 15 residues. V was cut by 0 bases and J by 0 bases, with 8 bases left in between. CDR3 residues: CASSLDGDSTDTQYF. The CDR3 bases are TGCGCCAGCAGCTTGGACGGGGATAGCACAGATACGCAGTATTTT.

This clonotype was observed at least ten times. The chain has TRBV7-2 and TRBJ1-1, with 7 positions matching TRBD1. V lost 5 bases and J lost 4; bases outside the gene matches: 4. Germline CDR1 reads SGHTA; CDR2 reads FQGNSA. This CDR3 is 13 amino acids long. The CDR3 sequence is CASSTDRVTEAFF. CDR3 in DNA: TGTGCCAGCAGCACCGACAGGGTCACTGAAGCTTTCTTT.

In its sample, this clonotype was seen many times. This chain connects TRBV7-6 to TRBJ1-6; 7 bases map to TRBD1. This CDR3 has 15 residues. The V and J ends lost 0 bases and 7 bases, in that order; junction bases with no gene match: 3. The germline CDR1 and CDR2 sequences are SGHVS and FNYEAQ. CDR3 sequence (DNA): TGTGCCAGCAGCTTAGCCGGGACAGAAAATTCACCCCTCCACTTT. It translates to CASSLAGTENSPLHF.

In this sample, this clonotype turned up many times. The chain employs TRBV15 and TRBJ2-1; 7 nucleotides align to TRBD1. The germline V gene encodes CDR1 LNHNV and CDR2 YYDKDF (reference sequence). The V gene end was trimmed by 9 bases and the J gene end by 10 bases; junction bases not matched to a gene: 12. The CDR3 sequence is 13 residues long. The CDR3 DNA is TGTGCCACTTTAGGCGGCCGACAGGGCGAGCAGTTCTTC. Protein: CATLGGRQGEQFF.

This clonotype occurred many times. The V call is TRBV28, the J call TRBJ2-5, with 10 nucleotides matching TRBD1. With 8 bases clipped from V and 2 bases from J, the junction kept 8 bases outside the gene matches. The CDR3 covers 15 residues. Per germline, CDR1 MDHEN and CDR2 SYDVKM. The CDR3 region has the DNA TGTGCCAGCCGCACGGACAGGGGGTGGCAAGAGACCCAGTACTTC. Its translation is CASRTDRGWQETQYF.